The entry below describes one T cell receptor (beta chain). The antigen is unknown. The data were produced by immunoSEQ multiplex PCR, yet TCRdb's version contains in-frame clones alone and is incomplete. The table shows about 320,000 clones, with 75% to 90% occurring only once. The data were obtained in a study of Ad26.COV2.S vaccination and SARS-CoV-2 variants. Study observations and caveats: Placebo and vaccine recipients had non-spike TCR breadth that was similar.

Documented treatment: about 20 received Ad26.COV2.S at low or high dose, single or two shots; 5 received placebo; per-sample allocation not given. Collection of samples fell on day 63 after the first vaccine or placebo injection. The ends were cut back, 2 bases at V and 7 bases at J, with 14 bases in the middle. Germline loops: CDR1 LGHDT, CDR2 YNNKEL (reference sequence). The CDR3 is 14 residues long. The source was peripheral blood, collected in a trial of Ad26.COV2.S vaccine versus placebo. The gene calls are TRBV3-1 (or the pseudogene TRBV3-2) and TRBJ1-2, with unresolved D. The TCR sequence derives from a person between 18 and 65 years old who received the Ad26.COV2.S COVID-19 vaccine or a placebo. The CDR3 sequence: CASSQLIWASGYTF. The CDR3 DNA sequence: TGTGCCAGCAGCCAACTGATTTGGGCCAGTGGCTACACCTTC.